These 26 T cell receptor beta chains share one sample of origin, sequenced in a study of T-cell memory formation after mild COVID-19. A single record per CDR3 protein comes from TCRdb applying MiXCR to the 5' RACE reads. The sample holds around 510,000 distinct CDR3 sequences; 20% to 25% are singletons and the top ten take roughly 9.1%. Sequenced input: PBMCs or a T cell subset sorted from them (not recorded which). The origin of the receptors is an adult woman who had mild COVID-19 (a few samples of this study predate the infection). Cell type and time point are not known.

This chain connects TRBV10-3 to TRBJ1-2; D not resolved. Germline V gives CDR1 ENHRY, CDR2 SYGVKD. V lost 0 bases to trimming and J lost 8 bases, with 10 bases between them. The CDR3 loop spans 13 amino acids. The chain's CDR3 is CAISESLESGYTF. The CDR3 DNA reads TGTGCCATCAGTGAGTCCTTAGAGAGCGGCTACACCTTC.

The chain uses TRBV6-2 or TRBV6-3 and TRBJ1-5; tentative D call: TRBD1 (5 bases). Per germline, CDR1 MNHEY and CDR2 SVGEGT. V dropped 2 bases and J dropped 6 bases, with 14 bases sitting between them. The CDR3 totals 15 residues. CDR3 sequence (DNA): TGTGCCAGCAGTTACCTCGGGGGGTATGGTCAGCCCCAGCATTTT. As protein: CASSYLGGYGQPQHF.

The chain couples TRBV2 to TRBJ2-7, with 7 positions matching TRBD1. V lost 2 bases, J lost 7 bases, and 11 bases stayed unmatched. Germline assignment: CDR1 SNHLY and CDR2 FYNNEI. This CDR3 spans 15 amino acids. As DNA, the CDR3 is TGTGCCAGCAGTGAAAGAGGGGGCCTACCTCTGGAGCAGTACTTC. Its protein product is CASSERGGLPLEQYF.

The chain employs TRBV24-1 and TRBJ2-5; tentative D call: TRBD1 (6 bases). The CDR3 has 17 residues. V was shortened by 4 bases and J by 5 bases, with 22 bases between the two germline ends. Germline-derived CDR1 and CDR2 are KGHDR and SFDVKD. CDR3 amino acids: CATSEGQTGPTVETQYF. CDR3 nucleotide sequence: TGTGCCACCAGTGAGGGTCAGACAGGCCCAACAGTGGAGACCCAGTACTTC.

This clonotype was counted a few times. The chain is built from TRBV9 and TRBJ2-3, with a possible D match to TRBD2 (7 bases). Germline values: CDR1 SGDLS, CDR2 YYNGEE. Trimming stripped 6 bases from V and 2 bases from J, with 19 bases between. The CDR3 runs to 16 residues. CDR3 DNA sequence: TGTGCCAGCACCCTTAGGGGGGGAGACCCCACAGATACGCAGTATTTT. Amino acids: CASTLRGGDPTDTQYF.

In its sample, this clonotype was seen a few times. The chain uses TRBV12-3 or TRBV12-4 and TRBJ2-3, with D unclear. This CDR3 comprises 15 residues. Trimming shortened V by 1 base and J by 3 bases, and 11 bases separated the two germline ends. CDR3 DNA sequence: TGTGCCAGCAGTTTAGAGGGATCGGTTACAGATACGCAGTATTTT. Translating it yields CASSLEGSVTDTQYF.

The V and J genes are TRBV6-5 and TRBJ2-1; perhaps TRBD1 as D (5 bases). Trimming pared 0 bases from V and 6 bases from J, leaving 6 bases between. The germline gives CDR1 MNHEY, CDR2 SVGAGI. The CDR3 is made up of 13 amino acids. The DNA for the CDR3 is TGTGCCAGCAGTTACTCAGGGGCCAATGAGCAGTTCTTC. This codes for CASSYSGANEQFF.

This clonotype came up a few times. This chain joins TRBV7-2 and TRBJ1-4, with 10 bases matching TRBD1. The CDR3 runs to 17 residues. Trimming at V came to 3 bases and at J to 0 bases, leaving 4 bases not matched to a gene. CDR1 SGHTA and CDR2 FQGNSA come from the germline V gene. CDR3 region: CASSFGQGGATNEKLFF. For the CDR3, the DNA is TGTGCCAGCAGCTTCGGACAGGGGGGGGCAACTAATGAAAAACTGTTTTTT.

The rearrangement uses TRBV12-3 or TRBV12-4 and TRBJ1-5; 7 bases are shared with TRBD1. This CDR3 is built from 14 residues. V lost 6 bases, J lost 3 bases, and 5 bases stayed unmatched. CDR3 coding DNA: TGTGCCAGCAGAGACAGGGATCCCAATCAGCCCCAGCATTTT. Translating it yields CASRDRDPNQPQHF.

The sample holds many counts of this clonotype. In nucleotides, the CDR3 is TGTGCCAGCTCACCACAGGCGACAGGGAACTATGGCTACACCTTC. Amino acids: CASSPQATGNYGYTF. The chain couples TRBV18 to TRBJ1-2, with 7 nucleotides matching TRBD1. The CDR3 consists of 15 residues. Germline-derived CDR1 and CDR2 are KGHSH and LQKENI. The J segment lost 2 bases and the V segment lost 1 base, leaving 4 bases of the junction unmatched.

The J gene is TRBJ1-5, the V gene TRBV6-2 or TRBV6-3; D may be TRBD1 (5 bases). This CDR3 contains 13 residues. Per germline, CDR1 MNHEY and CDR2 SVGEGT. V was cut by 2 bases and J by 5 bases, with 7 bases left in between. The CDR3: CASSYRGHQPQHF. The CDR3 DNA is TGTGCCAGCAGTTACAGGGGCCATCAGCCCCAGCATTTT.

The V and J genes are TRBV24-1 and TRBJ1-1; D is unclear. Germline values: CDR1 KGHDR, CDR2 SFDVKD. V was trimmed by 4 bases and J by 7 bases, leaving 12 bases between them. CDR3 length equals 13 residues. The CDR3 region is CATSEMSGGEAFF. CDR3 sequence (DNA): TGTGCCACCAGTGAGATGAGTGGTGGTGAAGCTTTCTTT.

The chain couples TRBV18 to TRBJ1-6, with D tentatively TRBD1 (5 bases). Trimming took 6 bases from V and 3 from J, leaving 6 bases between them. This CDR3 has 13 residues. Germline-derived CDR1 and CDR2 are KGHSH and LQKENI. The CDR3 region has the DNA TGTGCCAGCTCCGACAGCTATAATTCACCCCTCCACTTT. Residues: CASSDSYNSPLHF.

The gene calls are TRBV10-3 and TRBJ2-1; TRBD1 agrees at 9 bases. Germline CDR1 ENHRY, CDR2 SYGVKD. The CDR3 loop spans 13 amino acids. The V and J ends lost 3 bases and 14 bases, in that order; junction bases with no gene match: 8. The CDR3 here is CAISDEMRDREFF. CDR3 nucleotide sequence: TGTGCCATCAGTGATGAAATGCGGGACAGGGAGTTCTTC.

This clonotype turned up a few times. The CDR3 sequence: CASSYDRYNSPLHF. The CDR3, as DNA: TGTGCCAGCAGTTACGACCGGTATAATTCACCCCTCCACTTT. J is TRBJ1-6 and V is TRBV6-5; D not resolved. The CDR3 loop spans 14 amino acids. Trimming stripped 2 bases from V and 4 bases from J, with 6 bases between. From germline, CDR1 is MNHEY and CDR2 SVGAGI.

This clonotype appeared a few times. The gene calls are TRBV3-1 and TRBJ1-2, with 10 bases aligning to TRBD1. V lost 2 bases and J lost 2; bases outside the gene matches: 5. CDR1 and CDR2 (germline): LGHDT, YNNKEL (reference sequence). The length of the CDR3 is 16 residues. As DNA, the CDR3 is TGTGCCAGCAGCCAAAGGGACAGGGGTGGAAACTATGGCTACACCTTC. Amino acids: CASSQRDRGGNYGYTF.

The chain has TRBV12-3 or TRBV12-4 and TRBJ2-6, with D unresolved. The CDR3 covers 14 residues. The V end was cut by 6 bases, the J end by 0 bases, with 6 bases between. The CDR3 nucleotides read TGTGCCAGCAGCTCGGACTCTGGGGCCAACGTCCTGACTTTC. Translating it yields CASSSDSGANVLTF.

This chain links TRBV5-1 with TRBJ1-2, with D perhaps TRBD1 (5 bases). Germline V gene sequence: CDR1 SGHRS, CDR2 YFSETQ. CDR3 length: 16 residues. V was trimmed by 1 base and J by 6 bases, leaving 19 bases between them. DNA for the CDR3: TGCGCCAGCAGCTTGCCCCATAGTGGCGGGGCTGATGGCTACACCTTC. It codes for CASSLPHSGGADGYTF.

CDR3 amino acids: CSATPIQGHPYNEQFF. CDR3 coding DNA: TGCAGTGCGACTCCGATACAGGGCCACCCATACAATGAGCAGTTCTTC. The chain employs TRBV20-1 and TRBJ2-1; D is perhaps TRBD1 (6 bases). Germline V lookup: CDR1 DFQATT, CDR2 SNEGSKA (reference sequence). Trimming cost V 6 bases and J 4 bases, with 22 bases left between them. This CDR3 has 16 amino acids.

The rearrangement links TRBV10-3 to TRBJ2-7; no firm D call. V dropped 0 bases and J dropped 2 bases, with 5 bases sitting between them. The CDR3 runs 13 residues. Germline V gene sequence: CDR1 ENHRY, CDR2 SYGVKD. In DNA, the CDR3 is TGTGCCATCAGTGAGTCTGGGCCCTACGAGCAGTACTTC. This sequence encodes CAISESGPYEQYF.

The chain links TRBV6-4 to TRBJ2-7; D remains ambiguous. The length of the CDR3 is 16 residues. CDR1 is MRHNA, CDR2 SNTAGT, per germline. Trimming took off 4 bases at V and 2 bases at J, with 18 bases between the two ends. The CDR3 DNA follows: TGTGCCAGCAGTGTATCCGAAATACGACAAACCTACGAGCAGTACTTC. Encoded protein: CASSVSEIRQTYEQYF.

This clonotype was recorded a few times. The V and J genes are TRBV5-1 and TRBJ2-3, with D tentatively TRBD2 (5 bases). The germline V gene encodes CDR1 SGHRS and CDR2 YFSETQ. The CDR3 consists of 16 residues. The V end was cut by 0 bases, the J end by 2 bases, with 13 bases between. The CDR3, as DNA: TGCGCCAGCAGCTTGGTTGGAGGAAGCAACACAGATACGCAGTATTTT. This encodes CASSLVGGSNTDTQYF.

The V and J genes are TRBV21-1 and TRBJ2-3; the DNA was not used to check the table's D call, TRBD1. TRBV21-1 is termed a pseudogene. The CDR3 extends over 18 amino acids. CDR3: CASTKEKGTDPITDTQYF. DNA for the CDR3: TGTGCCAGCACTAAGGAGAAGGGGACGGACCCGATCACAGATACGCAGTATTTT.

The chain couples TRBV6-5 to TRBJ1-1, with D tentatively TRBD1 (5 bases). V lost 3 bases and J 5 bases, leaving 16 bases between the germline ends. This CDR3 is built from 15 residues. Germline values: CDR1 MNHEY, CDR2 SVGAGI. The chain's CDR3 is CASSYEGRVVTEAFF. The CDR3 region has the DNA TGTGCCAGCAGTTATGAGGGCAGGGTCGTAACTGAAGCTTTCTTT.

The gene calls are TRBV7-9 and TRBJ1-2; 7 bases match TRBD1. CDR1 is SEHNR, CDR2 FQNEAQ, per germline (reference sequence). CDR3 length: 18 residues. J was trimmed by 0 bases and V by 3 bases; bases with no gene match: 13. The chain's CDR3 is CASSFPQEGTDSNYGYTF. The CDR3 region has the DNA TGTGCCAGCAGCTTCCCACAAGAAGGGACAGATTCTAACTATGGCTACACCTTC.

V gene TRBV7-9 combines with J gene TRBJ2-7; D is perhaps TRBD1 (5 bases). Trimming stripped 1 base from V and 2 bases from J, with 12 bases between. Germline V gene lookup returns CDR1 SEHNR and CDR2 FQNEAQ (reference sequence). This CDR3 contains 15 residues. The CDR3 here is CASSLEGRETYEQYF. In nucleotides, the CDR3 is TGTGCCAGCAGCTTAGAGGGCAGGGAAACCTACGAGCAGTACTTC. The full variable domain, in which reference TRBV7-9 and TRBJ2-7 provide the parts outside the CDR3, is DTGVSQNPRHKITKRGQNVTFRCDPISEHNRLYWYRQTLGQGPEFLTYFQNEAQLEKSRLLSDRFSAERPKGSFSTLEIQRTEQGDSAMYLCASSLEGRETYEQYFGPGTRLTVT.